This T cell receptor beta chain was obtained from a study of molecular identifiers for immune sequencing clone quantification. Broader study findings: Clones that had above 20 RNA copies took up over 97% of effector molecules but under 1% in naive cells.

This clonotype was observed many times. Antigen unknown. MiXCR, run by TCRdb on the PCR reads, gives a single entry per CDR3 protein. The table includes roughly 320,000 distinct CDR3 sequences, around a fifth detected once. The ends were cut back, 3 bases at V and 5 bases at J, with 6 bases in the middle. The CDR3 consists of 12 residues. Germline values: CDR1 KGHDR, CDR2 SFDVKD. This TCR was sampled from a human donor in good health. Some libraries in this study had Jurkat cell RNA spiked in. The V call is TRBV24-1, the J call TRBJ2-5; no reliable D call. The sample consisted of naive CD8+ T cells from blood, with Jurkat cell RNA spiked in. As to subset: FACS-sorted CD8+CD4-CCR7+CD45RA+ naive T cells. In DNA form, the CDR3 reads TGTGCCACCAGTGATAGTCGGGAGACCCAGTACTTC. It encodes CATSDSRETQYF.